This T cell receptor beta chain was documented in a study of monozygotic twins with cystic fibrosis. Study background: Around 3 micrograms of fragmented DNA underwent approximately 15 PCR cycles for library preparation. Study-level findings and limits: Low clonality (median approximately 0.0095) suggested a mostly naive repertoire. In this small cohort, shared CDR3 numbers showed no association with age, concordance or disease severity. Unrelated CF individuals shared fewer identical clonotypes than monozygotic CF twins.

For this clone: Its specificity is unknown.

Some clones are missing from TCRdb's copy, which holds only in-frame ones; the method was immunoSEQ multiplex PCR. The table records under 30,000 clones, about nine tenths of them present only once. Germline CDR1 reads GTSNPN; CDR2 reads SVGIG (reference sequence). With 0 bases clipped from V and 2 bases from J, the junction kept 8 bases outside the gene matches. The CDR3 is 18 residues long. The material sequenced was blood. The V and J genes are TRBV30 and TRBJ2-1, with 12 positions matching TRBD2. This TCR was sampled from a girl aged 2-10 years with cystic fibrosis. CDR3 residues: CAWSVRLAGGLTYNEQFF. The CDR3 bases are TGTGCCTGGAGTGTACGGCTAGCGGGGGGGTTGACCTACAATGAGCAGTTCTTC.